This TCR beta chain was found in a study of blood T cell repertoires in COVID-19. About the study: Italy, Spain and the United States were the sources of the convalescent and acute COVID-19 samples. The analysed material was cDNA or gDNA that came from T cells, B-cell-depleted T cells, or PBMCs.

Participants came from some 26 US areas, aged roughly 18 to 89 years. Libraries were prepared by immunoSEQ multiplex PCR; TCRdb keeps only in-frame clonotypes and omits some of them. This repertoire shows 250,000 to 300,000 clones, 88% found once; its top ten account for about 1%. The ends were cut back, 4 bases at V and 5 bases at J, with 11 bases in the middle. This CDR3 has 13 residues. CDR1 is MNHEY and CDR2 is SVGEGT in the germline V gene. The sequence was obtained from a woman younger than 45 who had recovered from COVID-19. Sequencing was done on a sample of PBMCs or T cells enriched from blood (not recorded which). The chain joins TRBV6-2 or TRBV6-3 to TRBJ1-1; D is uncertain. This CDR3 is CASSFFSRTEAFF. The CDR3 DNA is TGTGCCAGCAGTTTCTTTAGTCGGACTGAAGCTTTCTTT.